This T cell receptor beta chain is drawn from a study of blood T cell repertoires in COVID-19. Across the whole study: The study drew acute and convalescent COVID-19 samples from the United States, Italy and Spain. T cells, B-cell-depleted T cells, or PBMCs supplied cDNA or gDNA.

Authors' analysis steps: Nucleated cell number was recorded as an estimate derived from reference gene primer amplification. Profiled with immunoSEQ multiplex PCR; TCRdb holds only in-frame clones, not every one. V and J calls and clone size are given by that table; D and trimming were obtained from the DNA. The table shows some 41,000 clones, with roughly nine tenths occurring only once. This CDR3 spans 15 amino acids. Germline loops: CDR1 SNHLY, CDR2 FYNNEI. Unmatched junction bases numbered 3, after V lost 3 bases and J lost 6 bases. Material: peripheral blood. The chain employs TRBV2 and TRBJ2-2, with 11 bases aligning to TRBD2. The TCR was taken from a man aged 65 to 85 with active COVID-19. In DNA form, the CDR3 reads TGTGCCAGCAGTGAGGCTAGCGGGGGGCCCGGGGAGCTGTTTTTT. It codes for CASSEASGGPGELFF.